The TCR beta chain under discussion was sequenced for a study of T cell responses to AZD1222 COVID-19 vaccine. For the study at large: Pooling covered second doses at about 4 or about 12 weeks. Study-level findings and limits: Variant regions that are unmutated are reportedly the target of nearly half of spike-specific TCRs.

Note on this clone: No antigen is known for it.

The CDR3 extends over 16 amino acids. Germline V lookup: CDR1 LNHDA, CDR2 SQIVND (reference sequence). The V segment lost 5 bases and the J segment 1 base; nucleotides outside the gene matches: 4. Assay used: immunoSEQ multiplex PCR; TCRdb lists only in-frame clones, some missing. The sample has fewer than 200,000 clones; roughly 92% are singletons. The sequencing here drew on peripheral blood, taken on day 0 of AZD1222 vaccination. This chain uses TRBV19 with TRBJ2-5; 13 nucleotides agree with TRBD2. This clonotype originated in an adult in good health. The DNA for the CDR3 is TGTGCCAGTAGTTCCGGACTAGCGGGGGCCCAAGAGACCCAGTACTTC. This sequence encodes CASSSGLAGAQETQYF.